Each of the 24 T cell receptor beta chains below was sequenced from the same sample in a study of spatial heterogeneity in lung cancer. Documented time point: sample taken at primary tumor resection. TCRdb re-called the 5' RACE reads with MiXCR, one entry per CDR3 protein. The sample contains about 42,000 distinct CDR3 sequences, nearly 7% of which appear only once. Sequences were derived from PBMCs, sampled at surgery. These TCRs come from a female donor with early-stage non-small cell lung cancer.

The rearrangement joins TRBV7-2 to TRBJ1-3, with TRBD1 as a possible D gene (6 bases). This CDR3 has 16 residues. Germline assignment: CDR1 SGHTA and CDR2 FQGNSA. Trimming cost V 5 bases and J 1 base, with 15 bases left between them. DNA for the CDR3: TGTGCCAGCAGCCGTACTGGGGGCCGGTCTGGAAACACCATATATTTT. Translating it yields CASSRTGGRSGNTIYF.

Here the CDR3 DNA reads TGTGCCACAGGCCCCCAGGGAGGGAACATTCAGTACTTC. Its protein product is CATGPQGGNIQYF. The chain employs TRBV6-5 and TRBJ2-4, with 7 bases lining up with TRBD2. Looked up from germline, CDR1 is MNHEY and CDR2 is SVGAGI. The CDR3 consists of 13 residues. The V gene end was trimmed by 10 bases and the J gene end by 7 bases; junction bases not matched to a gene: 10.

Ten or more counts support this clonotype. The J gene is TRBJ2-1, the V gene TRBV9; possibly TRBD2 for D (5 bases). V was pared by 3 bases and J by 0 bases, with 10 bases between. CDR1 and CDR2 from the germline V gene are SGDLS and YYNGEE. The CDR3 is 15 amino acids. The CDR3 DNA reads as TGTGCCAGCAGCGGTGGACGGGGCTCCTACAATGAGCAGTTCTTC. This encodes CASSGGRGSYNEQFF.

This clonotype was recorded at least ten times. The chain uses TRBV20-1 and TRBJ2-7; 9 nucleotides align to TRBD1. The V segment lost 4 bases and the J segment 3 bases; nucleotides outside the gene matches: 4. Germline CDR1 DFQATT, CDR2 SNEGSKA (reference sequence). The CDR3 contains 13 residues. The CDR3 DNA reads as TGCAGTGCTAATCCGGGACAGGGCTACGAGCAGTACTTC. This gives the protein CSANPGQGYEQYF.

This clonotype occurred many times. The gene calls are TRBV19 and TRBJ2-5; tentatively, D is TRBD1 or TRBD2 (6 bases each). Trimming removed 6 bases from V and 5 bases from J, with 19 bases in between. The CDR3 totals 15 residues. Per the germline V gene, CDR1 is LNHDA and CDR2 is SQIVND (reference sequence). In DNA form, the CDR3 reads TGTGCCAGTAGACGGACGAGGGGGGCGGCCGAGACCCAGTACTTC. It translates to CASRRTRGAAETQYF.

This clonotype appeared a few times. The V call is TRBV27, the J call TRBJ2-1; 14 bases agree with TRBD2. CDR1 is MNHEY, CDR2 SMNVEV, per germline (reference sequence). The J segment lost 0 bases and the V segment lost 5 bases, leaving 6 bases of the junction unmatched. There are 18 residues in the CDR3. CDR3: CASSPRLAGGSSYNEQFF. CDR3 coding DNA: TGTGCCAGCAGTCCGAGACTAGCGGGGGGGAGCTCCTACAATGAGCAGTTCTTC.

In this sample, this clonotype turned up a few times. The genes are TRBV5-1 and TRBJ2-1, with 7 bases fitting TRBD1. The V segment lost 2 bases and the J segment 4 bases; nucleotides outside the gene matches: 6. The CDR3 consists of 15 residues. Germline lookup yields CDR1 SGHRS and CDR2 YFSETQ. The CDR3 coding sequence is TGCGCCAGCAGCTTAACGGGACAGAAGTACAATGAGCAGTTCTTC. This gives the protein CASSLTGQKYNEQFF.

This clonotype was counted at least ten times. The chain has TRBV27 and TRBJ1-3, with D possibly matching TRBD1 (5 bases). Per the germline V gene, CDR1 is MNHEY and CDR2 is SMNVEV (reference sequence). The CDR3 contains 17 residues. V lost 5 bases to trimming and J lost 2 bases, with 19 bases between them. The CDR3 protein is CASSPTSSGFTGNTIYF. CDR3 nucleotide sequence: TGTGCCAGCAGTCCAACCTCCTCAGGGTTCACTGGAAACACCATATATTTT.

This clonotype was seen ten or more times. Here the CDR3 reads CASSLRQADTEAFF. The CDR3 nucleotides are TGCGCCAGCAGCTTGAGGCAGGCGGACACTGAAGCTTTCTTT. This chain links TRBV5-1 with TRBJ1-1; D is uncertain. With 1 base removed from V and 3 bases from J, the gap between germline ends came to 10 bases. This CDR3 has 14 amino acids. Germline V gene lookup returns CDR1 SGHRS and CDR2 YFSETQ.

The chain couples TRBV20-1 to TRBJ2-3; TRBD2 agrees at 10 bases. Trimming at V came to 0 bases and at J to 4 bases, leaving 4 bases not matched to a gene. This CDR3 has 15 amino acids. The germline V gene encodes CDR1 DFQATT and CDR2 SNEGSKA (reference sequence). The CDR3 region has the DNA TGCAGTGCTAGAGATCCGAGCGGGGGGGCAGATACGCAGTATTTT. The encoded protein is CSARDPSGGADTQYF.

As DNA, the CDR3 is TGCAGTGCTAGGAGCGGGGGGCCCAGGACAGATACGCAGTATTTT. It encodes CSARSGGPRTDTQYF. The chain couples TRBV20-1 to TRBJ2-3; the match to TRBD2 covers 9 bases. The CDR3 is 15 amino acids. Germline trimming cut 3 bases from V and 3 bases from J; bases unmatched to any gene: 7. Germline values: CDR1 DFQATT, CDR2 SNEGSKA (reference sequence).

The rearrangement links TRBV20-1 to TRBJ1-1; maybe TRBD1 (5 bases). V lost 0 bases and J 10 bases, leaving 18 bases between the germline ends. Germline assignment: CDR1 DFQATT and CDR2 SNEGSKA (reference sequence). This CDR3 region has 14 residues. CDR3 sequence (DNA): TGCAGTGCTAGAGATTCTCGGGGCCCTCCGGCAGCTTTCTTT. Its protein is CSARDSRGPPAAFF.

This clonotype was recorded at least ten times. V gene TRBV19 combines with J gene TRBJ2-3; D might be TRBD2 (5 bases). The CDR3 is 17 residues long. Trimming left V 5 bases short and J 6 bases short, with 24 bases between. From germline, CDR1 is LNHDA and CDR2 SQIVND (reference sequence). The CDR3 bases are TGTGCCAGTAGTTACAGAGCCGCCCCGAGGGCACGGGATACGCAGTATTTT. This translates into CASSYRAAPRARDTQYF.

CDR3: CASSPSRAETQYF. In DNA, the CDR3 is TGTGCCAGCAGCCCCTCTAGAGCGGAGACCCAGTACTTC. The chain recombines TRBV3-1 with TRBJ2-5, with D unclear. V lost 4 bases, J lost 5 bases, and 11 bases lay in between. The CDR3 is 13 residues long. Germline-derived CDR1 and CDR2 are LGHDT and YNNKEL (reference sequence).

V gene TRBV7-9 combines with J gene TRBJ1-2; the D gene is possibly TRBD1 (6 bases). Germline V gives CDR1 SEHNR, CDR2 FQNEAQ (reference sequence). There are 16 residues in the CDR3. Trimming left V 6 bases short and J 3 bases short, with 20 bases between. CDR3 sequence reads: CASSKDRATGDYGYTF. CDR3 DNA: TGTGCCAGCAGTAAGGATAGGGCGACAGGCGACTATGGCTACACCTTC.

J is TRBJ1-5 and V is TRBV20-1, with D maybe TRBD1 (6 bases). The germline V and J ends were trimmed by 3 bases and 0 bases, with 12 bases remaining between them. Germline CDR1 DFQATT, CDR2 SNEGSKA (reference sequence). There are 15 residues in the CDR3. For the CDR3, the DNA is TGCAGTGCTAGGAGGGGGAATCCTAGCAATCAGCCCCAGCATTTT. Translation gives CSARRGNPSNQPQHF.

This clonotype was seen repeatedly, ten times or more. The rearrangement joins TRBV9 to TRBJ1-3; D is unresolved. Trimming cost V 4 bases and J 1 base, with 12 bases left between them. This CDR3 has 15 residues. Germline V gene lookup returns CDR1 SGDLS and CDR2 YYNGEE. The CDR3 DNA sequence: TGTGCCAGCAGCATCCGATCCGGGTCTGGAAACACCATATATTTT. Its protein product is CASSIRSGSGNTIYF.

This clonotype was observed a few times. Written as DNA, the CDR3 is TGTGCCAGCAGCCGCGGGGCTACGCCGCAGTATTTT. Translated: CASSRGATPQYF. The gene calls are TRBV7-9 and TRBJ2-3; TRBD2 might be the D (6 bases). There are 12 residues in the CDR3. The germline gives CDR1 SEHNR, CDR2 FQNEAQ (reference sequence). V was clipped by 5 bases and J by 10 bases, with 13 bases between them. Full variable domain (remainder filled in from reference TRBV7-9 and TRBJ2-3): DTGVSQNPRHKITKRGQNVTFRCDPISEHNRLYWYRQTLGQGPEFLTYFQNEAQLEKSRLLSDRFSAERPKGSFSTLEIQRTEQGDSAMYLCASSRGATPQYFGPGTRLTVL.

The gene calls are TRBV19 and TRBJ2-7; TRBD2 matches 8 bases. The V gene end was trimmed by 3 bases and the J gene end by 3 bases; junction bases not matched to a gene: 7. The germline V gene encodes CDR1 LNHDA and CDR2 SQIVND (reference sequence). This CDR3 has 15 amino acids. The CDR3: CASSITGLGGYEQYF. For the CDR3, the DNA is TGTGCCAGTAGTATCACGGGACTAGGGGGCTACGAGCAGTACTTC.

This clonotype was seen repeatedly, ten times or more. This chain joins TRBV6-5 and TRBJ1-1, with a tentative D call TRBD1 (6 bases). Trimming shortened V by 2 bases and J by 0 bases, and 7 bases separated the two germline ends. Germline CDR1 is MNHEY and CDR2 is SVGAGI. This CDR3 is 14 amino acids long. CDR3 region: CASSYDRLNTEAFF. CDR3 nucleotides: TGTGCCAGCAGTTACGACAGGTTGAACACTGAAGCTTTCTTT.

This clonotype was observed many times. CDR3 sequence reads: CATSRGRLDSGNTIYF. The CDR3 DNA reads TGTGCCACCAGCAGAGGCCGACTCGACTCTGGAAACACCATATATTTT. The chain has TRBV15 and TRBJ1-3; D not resolved. Trimming cost V 1 base and J 0 bases, with 10 bases left between them. The germline CDR1 and CDR2 sequences are LNHNV and YYDKDF (reference sequence). The CDR3 is made up of 16 amino acids.

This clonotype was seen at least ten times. The CDR3 bases are TGCGCCAGCAGTGAGACGAGCCGCTATGGCTACACCTTC. Residues: CASSETSRYGYTF. The chain uses TRBV10-2 and TRBJ1-2, with D hard to call. The V end lost 2 bases, the J end lost 4 bases, and 8 bases lay between the germline ends. The CDR3 runs to 13 residues. Germline CDR1 is WSHSY and CDR2 is SAAADI.

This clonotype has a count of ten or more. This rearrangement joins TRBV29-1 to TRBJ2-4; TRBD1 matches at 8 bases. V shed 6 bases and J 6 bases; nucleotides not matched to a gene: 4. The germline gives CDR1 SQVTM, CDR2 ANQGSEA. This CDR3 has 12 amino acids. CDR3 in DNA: TGCAGCGTCTTGGACAGGGCAAACATTCAGTACTTC. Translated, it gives CSVLDRANIQYF.

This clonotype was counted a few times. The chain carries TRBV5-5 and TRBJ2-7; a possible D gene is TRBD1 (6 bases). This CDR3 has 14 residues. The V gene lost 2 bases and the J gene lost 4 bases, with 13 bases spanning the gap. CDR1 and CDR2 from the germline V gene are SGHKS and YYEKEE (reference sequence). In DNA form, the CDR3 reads TGTGCCAGCAGCTTCGGACAGCCTACTTACGAGCAGTACTTC. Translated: CASSFGQPTYEQYF.